What follows are 14 T cell receptor beta chains derived from one specimen sequenced in a study of CD8 T cells in ankylosing spondylitis. Study observations and caveats: Within ankylosing spondylitis blood, a TCR beta motif made up of eight highly homologous variants appeared to be characteristic.

TCRdb re-called the 5' RACE reads through MiXCR, storing one row per CDR3 protein. The sample has 220,000 or so distinct CDR3 sequences, about a sixth seen once. These receptors' antigens are unknown. The specimen sequenced was blood, either unsorted or a sorted T cell fraction (not recorded which). These receptors all stem from a male donor with ankylosing spondylitis.

J is TRBJ2-1 and V is TRBV24-1; D gene unclear. The CDR3 is made up of 13 amino acids. The ends were cut back, 0 bases at V and 9 bases at J, with 8 bases in the middle. The germline CDR1 and CDR2 sequences are KGHDR and SFDVKD. The CDR3 sequence is CATSDLTWGEQFF. As DNA, the CDR3 is TGTGCCACCAGTGATTTGACCTGGGGTGAGCAGTTCTTC.

The chain uses TRBV12-3 or TRBV12-4 and TRBJ2-3; D may match TRBD1 or TRBD2 (5 bases each). Trimming stripped 9 bases from V and 2 bases from J, with 21 bases between. This CDR3 comprises 16 residues. The CDR3 is CASSPSRGIATDTQYF. The CDR3 DNA is TGTGCCAGTTCTCCATCCCGGGGCATAGCCACAGATACGCAGTATTTT.

A few counts support this clonotype. The chain recombines TRBV12-3 or TRBV12-4 with TRBJ2-5; tentative D call: TRBD1 (5 bases). Trimming left V 1 base short and J 3 bases short, with 12 bases between. The CDR3 loop spans 15 amino acids. CDR3 sequence: CASSLGGPQEETQYF. CDR3 nucleotides: TGTGCCAGCAGTTTAGGGGGCCCGCAGGAAGAGACCCAGTACTTC.

This rearrangement joins TRBV4-2 to TRBJ2-5, with D perhaps TRBD2 (7 bases). The CDR3 is 19 residues long. Germline CDR1 reads LGHNA; CDR2 reads YNFKEQ. V gave up 0 bases and J gave up 5 bases, with 25 bases separating them. In DNA, the CDR3 is TGTGCCAGCAGCCAAGAGGCGGTTGGTGGGGGGGGCCTACTGGAGACCCAGTACTTC. It is translated as CASSQEAVGGGGLLETQYF.

This clonotype was seen repeatedly, ten times or more. The chain carries TRBV29-1 and TRBJ2-1; no definite D call. CDR3 length equals 14 residues. V was pared by 7 bases and J by 6 bases, with 19 bases between. The germline V gene encodes CDR1 SQVTM and CDR2 ANQGSEA. The CDR3 region is CSGTQSLGGNEQFF. CDR3 sequence (DNA): TGCAGCGGAACCCAATCCTTAGGTGGCAATGAGCAGTTCTTC.

As DNA, the CDR3 is TGTGCCAGCAGCGCCCCCGGGACTCCGGAGGGCGAGGAGACCCAGTACTTC. Translation gives CASSAPGTPEGEETQYF. The chain uses TRBV9 and TRBJ2-5; D perhaps matches TRBD2 (6 bases). CDR3 length equals 17 residues. The germline V and J ends were trimmed by 3 bases and 5 bases, with 23 bases remaining between them. CDR1 and CDR2 (germline): SGDLS, YYNGEE.

The table lists this clonotype with a few counts. This chain uses TRBV28 with TRBJ2-3, with TRBD2 matching over 7 bases. This CDR3 comprises 17 residues. With 1 base clipped from V and 2 bases from J, the junction kept 9 bases outside the gene matches. Germline V gene sequence: CDR1 MDHEN, CDR2 SYDVKM. Written as DNA, the CDR3 is TGTGCCAGCAGTTTATTTGGGAGGGGATGGGACACAGATACGCAGTATTTT. This encodes CASSLFGRGWDTDTQYF.

CDR3 amino acids: CASSPLGTGVSNQPQHF. In DNA form, the CDR3 reads TGTGCCAGTAGTCCTCTTGGGACAGGGGTTAGCAATCAGCCCCAGCATTTT. V and J are TRBV19 and TRBJ1-5; 10 nucleotides align to TRBD1. The CDR3 contains 17 residues. V lost 5 bases to trimming and J lost 0 bases; unmatched junction nucleotides: 7. CDR1 LNHDA and CDR2 SQIVND come from the germline V gene (reference sequence).

A few counts support this clonotype. The chain uses TRBV30 and TRBJ2-3; D unclear. Trimming cost V 4 bases and J 9 bases, with 14 bases left between them. This CDR3 contains 12 residues. Germline CDR1 GTSNPN, CDR2 SVGIG (reference sequence). This CDR3 reads CAWTDVATTQYF. The CDR3 DNA is TGTGCCTGGACAGACGTGGCGACGACGCAGTATTTT.

The rearrangement joins TRBV4-3 to TRBJ2-1; maybe TRBD2 (5 bases). V lost 0 bases and J 5 bases, leaving 14 bases between the germline ends. The CDR3 loop spans 16 amino acids. CDR1 is LGHNA and CDR2 is YSLEER in the germline V gene. CDR3 nucleotide sequence: TGCGCCAGCAGCCAAGAAGGGTGGGGTAGCGACAATGAGCAGTTCTTC. It is translated as CASSQEGWGSDNEQFF.

The sample holds many counts of this clonotype. J is TRBJ2-3 and V is TRBV12-3 or TRBV12-4, with 11 bases aligning to TRBD2. The CDR3 is 16 amino acids. Unmatched junction bases numbered 5, after V lost 6 bases and J lost 0 bases. Here the CDR3 reads CASSTWTSGSTDTQYF. The CDR3 DNA reads as TGTGCCAGCAGCACCTGGACTAGCGGGAGCACAGATACGCAGTATTTT.

The chain employs TRBV27 and TRBJ2-7; D remains unclear. The CDR3 is made up of 12 amino acids. V was clipped by 11 bases and J by 2 bases, with 13 bases between them. CDR1 is MNHEY, CDR2 SMNVEV, per germline (reference sequence). The CDR3 reads CASGSDAYEQYF. The CDR3 nucleotides read TGTGCCTCCGGATCGGACGCCTACGAGCAGTACTTC.

The V gene is TRBV12-3 or TRBV12-4, the J gene TRBJ2-3; D is unresolved. The V and J ends lost 7 bases and 3 bases respectively, with 11 bases between them. This CDR3 spans 13 amino acids. The CDR3 here is CASTPGWTDTQYF. The DNA for the CDR3 is TGTGCCAGCACCCCCGGTTGGACAGATACGCAGTATTTT.

This clonotype turned up a few times. The chain couples TRBV2 to TRBJ2-7, with 7 bases identical to TRBD1. Germline V lookup: CDR1 SNHLY, CDR2 FYNNEI. The V gene end was trimmed by 4 bases and the J gene end by 2 bases; junction bases not matched to a gene: 11. This CDR3 has 16 residues. For the CDR3, the DNA is TGTGCCAGCAGTGTAATCCGGGACAGCCTTGCCTACGAGCAGTACTTC. It yields the protein CASSVIRDSLAYEQYF.